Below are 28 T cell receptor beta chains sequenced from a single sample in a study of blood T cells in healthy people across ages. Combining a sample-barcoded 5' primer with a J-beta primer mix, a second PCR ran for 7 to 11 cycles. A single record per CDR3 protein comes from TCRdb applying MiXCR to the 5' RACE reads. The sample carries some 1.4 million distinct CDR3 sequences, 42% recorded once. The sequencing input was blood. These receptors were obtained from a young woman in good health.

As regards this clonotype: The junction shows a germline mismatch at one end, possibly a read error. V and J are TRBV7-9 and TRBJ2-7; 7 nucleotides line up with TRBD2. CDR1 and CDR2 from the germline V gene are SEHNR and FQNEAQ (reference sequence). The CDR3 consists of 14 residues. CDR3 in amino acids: CVSSLPGGPCEQYF. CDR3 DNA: TGTGTCAGCAGCTTACCGGGAGGTCCTTGCGAGCAGTACTTC.

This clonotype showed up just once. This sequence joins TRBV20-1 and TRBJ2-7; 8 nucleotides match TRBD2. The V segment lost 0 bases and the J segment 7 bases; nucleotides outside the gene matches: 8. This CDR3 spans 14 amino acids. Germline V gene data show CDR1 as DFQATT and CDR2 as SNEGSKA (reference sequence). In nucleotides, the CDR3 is TGCAGTGCTAGAGAGAGCGGGGGCTACGATGAGCAGTACTTC. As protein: CSARESGGYDEQYF.

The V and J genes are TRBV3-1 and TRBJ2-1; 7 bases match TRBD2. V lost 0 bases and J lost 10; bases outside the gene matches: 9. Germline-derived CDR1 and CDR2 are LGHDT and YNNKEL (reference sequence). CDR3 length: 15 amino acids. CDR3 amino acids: CASSQDWTSPYEQFF. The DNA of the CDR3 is TGTGCCAGCAGCCAAGATTGGACTAGTCCCTACGAGCAGTTCTTC.

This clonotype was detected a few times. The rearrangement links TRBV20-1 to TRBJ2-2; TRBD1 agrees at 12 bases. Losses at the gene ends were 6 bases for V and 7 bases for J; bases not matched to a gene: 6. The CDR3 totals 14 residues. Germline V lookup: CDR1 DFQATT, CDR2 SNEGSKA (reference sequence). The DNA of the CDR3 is TGCAGTGCCAGGGACAGGGGGCAGGTCGGGGAGCTGTTTTTT. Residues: CSARDRGQVGELFF.

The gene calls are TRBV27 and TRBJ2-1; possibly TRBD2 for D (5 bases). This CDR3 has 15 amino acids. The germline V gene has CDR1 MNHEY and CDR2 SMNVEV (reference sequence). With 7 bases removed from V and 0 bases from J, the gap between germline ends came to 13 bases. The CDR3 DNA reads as TGTGCCAGCACCCCGACGACTATCTCCTACAATGAGCAGTTCTTC. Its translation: CASTPTTISYNEQFF.

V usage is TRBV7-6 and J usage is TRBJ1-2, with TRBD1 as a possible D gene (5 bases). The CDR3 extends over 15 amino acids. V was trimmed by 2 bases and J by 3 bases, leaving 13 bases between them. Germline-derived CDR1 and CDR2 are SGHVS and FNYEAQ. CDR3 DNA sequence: TGTGCCAGCAGCTTATATCAGGGATCGGACTATGGCTACACCTTC. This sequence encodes CASSLYQGSDYGYTF.

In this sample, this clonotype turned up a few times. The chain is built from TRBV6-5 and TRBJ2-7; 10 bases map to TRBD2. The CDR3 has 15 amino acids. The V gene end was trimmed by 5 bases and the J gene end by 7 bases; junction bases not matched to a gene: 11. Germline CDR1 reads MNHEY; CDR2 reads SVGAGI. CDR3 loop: CASSGASGGYNEQYF. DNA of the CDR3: TGTGCCAGCAGTGGGGCTAGCGGGGGATACAATGAGCAGTACTTC.

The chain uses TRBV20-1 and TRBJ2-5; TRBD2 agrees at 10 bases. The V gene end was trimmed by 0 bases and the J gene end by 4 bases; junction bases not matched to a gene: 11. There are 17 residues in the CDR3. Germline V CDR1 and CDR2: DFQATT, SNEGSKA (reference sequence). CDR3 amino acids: CSAREEREGFRPETQYF. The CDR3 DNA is TGCAGTGCTAGAGAGGAGCGGGAGGGCTTCCGCCCAGAGACCCAGTACTTC.

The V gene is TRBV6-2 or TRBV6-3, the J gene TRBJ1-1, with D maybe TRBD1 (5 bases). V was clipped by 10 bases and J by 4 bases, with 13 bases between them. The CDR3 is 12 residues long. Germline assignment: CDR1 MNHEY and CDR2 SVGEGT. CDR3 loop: CATMAGGTEAFF. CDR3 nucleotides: TGTGCCACCATGGCGGGGGGCACTGAAGCTTTCTTT.

In nucleotides, the CDR3 is TGTGCCAGCAGCTTAGCTTGGGCAGATCAAGAGACCCAGTACTTC. The encoded protein is CASSLAWADQETQYF. V and J are TRBV7-7 and TRBJ2-5; D unclear. The germline V and J ends were trimmed by 0 bases and 2 bases, with 10 bases remaining between them. Germline CDR1 and CDR2: SSHAT and FNYEAQ (reference sequence). This CDR3 is built from 15 residues.

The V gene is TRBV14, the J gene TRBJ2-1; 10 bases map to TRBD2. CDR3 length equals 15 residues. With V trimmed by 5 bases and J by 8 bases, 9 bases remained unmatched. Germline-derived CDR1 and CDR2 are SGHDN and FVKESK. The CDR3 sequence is CASSSPSGSRDEQFF. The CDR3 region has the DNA TGTGCCAGCAGCTCCCCTAGCGGGAGTAGGGATGAGCAGTTCTTC.

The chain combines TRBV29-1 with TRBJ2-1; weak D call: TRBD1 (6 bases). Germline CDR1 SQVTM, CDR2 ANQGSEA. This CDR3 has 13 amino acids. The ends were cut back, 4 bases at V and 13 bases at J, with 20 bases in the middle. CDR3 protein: CSVGSDSEETQFF. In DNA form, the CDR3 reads TGCAGCGTTGGATCGGACAGCGAAGAGACCCAGTTCTTC.

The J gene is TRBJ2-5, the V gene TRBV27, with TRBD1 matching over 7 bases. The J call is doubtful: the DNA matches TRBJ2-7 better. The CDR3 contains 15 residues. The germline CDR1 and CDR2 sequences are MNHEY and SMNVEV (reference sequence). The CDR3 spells CASSHHRDRGYEQYF. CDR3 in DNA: TGTGCCAGCAGTCACCACCGGGACAGAGGCTACGAGCAGTACTTC.

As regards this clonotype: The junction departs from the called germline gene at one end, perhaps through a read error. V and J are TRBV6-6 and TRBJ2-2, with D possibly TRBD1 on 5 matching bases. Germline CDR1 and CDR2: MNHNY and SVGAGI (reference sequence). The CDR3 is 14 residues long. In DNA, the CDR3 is TGTGCCAGCAGTCACTCAGGGTTACCCGGGGAGCTGTTTTTT. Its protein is CASSHSGLPGELFF.

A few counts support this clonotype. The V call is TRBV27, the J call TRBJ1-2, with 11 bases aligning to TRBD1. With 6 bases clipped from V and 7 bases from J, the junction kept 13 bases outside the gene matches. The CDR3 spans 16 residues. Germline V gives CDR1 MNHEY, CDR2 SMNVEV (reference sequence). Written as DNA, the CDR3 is TGTGCCAGCAGCCGGACAGGGGGCGCGCAAATGGCTGGCTACACCTTC. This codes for CASSRTGGAQMAGYTF.

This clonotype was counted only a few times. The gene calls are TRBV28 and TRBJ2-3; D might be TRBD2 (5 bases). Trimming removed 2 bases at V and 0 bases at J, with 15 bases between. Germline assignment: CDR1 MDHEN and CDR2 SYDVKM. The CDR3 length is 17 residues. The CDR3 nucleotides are TGTGCCAGCAGTTTAAGGTCTAGCCCTCCCAGCACAGATACGCAGTATTTT. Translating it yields CASSLRSSPPSTDTQYF.

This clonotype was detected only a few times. CDR3 DNA: TGCAGCGCCGACTTTAGTGACACTGAAGCTTTCTTT. It specifies CSADFSDTEAFF. The J gene is TRBJ1-1, the V gene TRBV29-1; D is ambiguous. V shed 7 bases and J shed 3 bases, with 12 bases lying between them. CDR3 size: 12 residues. From germline, CDR1 is SQVTM and CDR2 ANQGSEA.

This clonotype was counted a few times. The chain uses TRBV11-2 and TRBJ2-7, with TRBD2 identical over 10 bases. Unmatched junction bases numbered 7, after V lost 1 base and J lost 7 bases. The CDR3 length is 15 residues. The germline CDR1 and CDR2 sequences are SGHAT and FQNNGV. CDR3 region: CASSLVLAGVNEQYF. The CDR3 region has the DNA TGTGCCAGCAGCTTAGTGCTAGCGGGAGTGAATGAGCAGTACTTC. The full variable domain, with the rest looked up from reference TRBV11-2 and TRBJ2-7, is EAGVAQSPRYKIIEKRQSVAFWCNPISGHATLYWYQQILGQGPKLLIQFQNNGVVDDSQLPKDRFSAERLKGVDSTLKIQPAKLEDSAVYLCASSLVLAGVNEQYFGPGTRLTVT.

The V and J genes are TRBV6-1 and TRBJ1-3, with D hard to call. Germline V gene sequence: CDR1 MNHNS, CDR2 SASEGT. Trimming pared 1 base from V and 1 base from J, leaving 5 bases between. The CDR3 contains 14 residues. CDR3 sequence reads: CASSEVGSGNTIYF. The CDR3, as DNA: TGTGCCAGCAGTGAAGTGGGGTCTGGAAACACCATATATTTT.

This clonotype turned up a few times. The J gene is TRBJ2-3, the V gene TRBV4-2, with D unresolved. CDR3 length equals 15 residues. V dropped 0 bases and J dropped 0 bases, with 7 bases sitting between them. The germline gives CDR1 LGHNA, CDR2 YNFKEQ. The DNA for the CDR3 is TGTGCCAGCAGCCAAGAGCCCTCTAGCACAGATACGCAGTATTTT. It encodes CASSQEPSSTDTQYF.

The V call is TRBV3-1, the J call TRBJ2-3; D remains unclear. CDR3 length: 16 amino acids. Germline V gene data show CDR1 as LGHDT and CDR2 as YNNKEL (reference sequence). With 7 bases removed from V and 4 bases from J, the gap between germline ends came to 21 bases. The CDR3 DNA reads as TGTGCCAGCAACCACATCGCGCTAGGATTGTCAGATACGCAGTATTTT. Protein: CASNHIALGLSDTQYF.

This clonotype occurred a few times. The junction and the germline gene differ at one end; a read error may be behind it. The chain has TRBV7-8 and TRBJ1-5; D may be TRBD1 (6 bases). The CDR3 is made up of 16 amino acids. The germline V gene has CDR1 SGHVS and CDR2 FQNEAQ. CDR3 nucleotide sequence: TGTGCAAGCAGCCCAGGGACACTTTATAGCAATCAGCCCCAGCATTTT. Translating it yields CASSPGTLYSNQPQHF.

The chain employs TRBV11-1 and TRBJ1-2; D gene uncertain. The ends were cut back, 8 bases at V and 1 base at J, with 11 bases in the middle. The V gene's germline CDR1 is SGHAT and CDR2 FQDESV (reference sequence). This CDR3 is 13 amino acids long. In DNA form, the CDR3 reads TGTGCCAGCGCAACAGAACTTAACTATGGCTACACCTTC. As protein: CASATELNYGYTF.

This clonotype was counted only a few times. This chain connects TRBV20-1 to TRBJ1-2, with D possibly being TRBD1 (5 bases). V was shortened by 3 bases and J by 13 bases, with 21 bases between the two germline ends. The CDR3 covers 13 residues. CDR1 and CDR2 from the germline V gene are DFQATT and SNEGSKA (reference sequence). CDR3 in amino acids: CSARSGSGRPSTF. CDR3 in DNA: TGCAGTGCTAGGTCGGGGTCAGGGAGACCCAGCACCTTC.

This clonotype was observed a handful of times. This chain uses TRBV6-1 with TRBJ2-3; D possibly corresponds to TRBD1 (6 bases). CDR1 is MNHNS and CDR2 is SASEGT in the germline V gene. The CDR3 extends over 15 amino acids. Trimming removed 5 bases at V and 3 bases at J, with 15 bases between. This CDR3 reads CASSFPRGGTDTQYF. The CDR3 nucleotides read TGTGCCAGCAGTTTCCCCAGAGGGGGTACAGATACGCAGTATTTT.

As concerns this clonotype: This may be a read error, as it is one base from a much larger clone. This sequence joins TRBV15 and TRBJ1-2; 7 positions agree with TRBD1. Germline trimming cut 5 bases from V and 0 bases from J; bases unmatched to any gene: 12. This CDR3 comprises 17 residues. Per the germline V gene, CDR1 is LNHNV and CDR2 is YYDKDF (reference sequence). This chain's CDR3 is CATSLDRRSNPNYGYTF. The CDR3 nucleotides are TGTGCCACCAGCTTGGACAGGCGATCCAACCCTAACTATGGCTACACCTTC. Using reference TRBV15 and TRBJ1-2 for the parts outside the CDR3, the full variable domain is DAMVIQNPRYQVTQFGKPVTLSCSQTLNHNVMYWYQQKSSQAPKLLFHYYDKDFNNEADTPDNFQSRRPNTSFCFLDIRSPGLGDTAMYLCATSLDRRSNPNYGYTFGSGTRLTVV.

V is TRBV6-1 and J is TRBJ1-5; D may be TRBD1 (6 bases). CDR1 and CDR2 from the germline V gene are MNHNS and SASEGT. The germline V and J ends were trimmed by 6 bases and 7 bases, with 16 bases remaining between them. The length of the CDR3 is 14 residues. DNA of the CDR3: TGTGCCAGCAGAAATACTTACAGGGACCAGCCCCAGCATTTT. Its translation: CASRNTYRDQPQHF.

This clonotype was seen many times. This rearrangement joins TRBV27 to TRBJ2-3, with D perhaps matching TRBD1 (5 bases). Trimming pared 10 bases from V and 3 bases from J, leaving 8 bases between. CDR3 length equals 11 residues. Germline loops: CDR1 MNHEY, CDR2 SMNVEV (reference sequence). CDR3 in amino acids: CATQGTDTQYF. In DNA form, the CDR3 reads TGTGCCACCCAGGGTACAGATACGCAGTATTTT.